Here is one TCR beta chain with its context. Antigen unknown. CDR3 length: 14 amino acids. Trimming took 10 bases from V and 4 from J; bases not matched to a gene: 6. Per the germline V gene, CDR1 is SNHLY and CDR2 is FYNNEI. A multiplex PCR was run with 60 Vbeta primers and 13 Jbeta primers. TCRdb's table, derived via immunoSEQ multiplex PCR, lists solely in-frame clones and lacks some. Here the sample spans roughly 120,000 clones, about three quarters being singletons. The entry originates in a study of cytomegalovirus exposure and HLA in healthy donors. Study findings and constraints: Association of a missense DCLRE1C variant with TCR beta V- and J-gene trimming was reported in a later analysis. Researchers reported in a later analysis that common viral pathogens appeared linked to several top clusters.

The specimen sequenced was PBMCs. V is TRBV2 and J is TRBJ2-1, with 11 bases identical to TRBD2. This receptor was taken from a man over 45 in good health and CMV-seronegative. This CDR3 reads CATLAGGVYNEQFF. The CDR3 nucleotides are TGTGCCACCCTAGCGGGGGGAGTTTACAATGAGCAGTTCTTC.